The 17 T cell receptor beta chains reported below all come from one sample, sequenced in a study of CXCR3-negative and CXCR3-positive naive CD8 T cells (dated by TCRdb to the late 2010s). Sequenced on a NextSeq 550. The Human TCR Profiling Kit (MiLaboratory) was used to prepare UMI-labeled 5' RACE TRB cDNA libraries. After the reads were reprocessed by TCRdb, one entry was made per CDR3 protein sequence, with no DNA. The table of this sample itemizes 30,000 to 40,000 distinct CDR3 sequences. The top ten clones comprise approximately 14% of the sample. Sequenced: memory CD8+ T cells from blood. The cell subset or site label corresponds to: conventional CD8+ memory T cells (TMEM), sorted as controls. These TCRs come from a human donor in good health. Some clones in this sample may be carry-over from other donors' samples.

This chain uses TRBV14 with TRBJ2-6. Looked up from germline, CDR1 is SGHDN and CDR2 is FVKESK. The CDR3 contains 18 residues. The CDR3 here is CASSQEEGFDSGANVLTF.

CDR3 protein: CASSPRDRGPGANVLTF. The V call is TRBV7-9, the J call TRBJ2-6; TCRdb outputs TRBD1, but without DNA this stays unchecked. CDR1 is SEHNR and CDR2 is FQNEAQ in the germline V gene (reference sequence). This CDR3 is 17 amino acids long.

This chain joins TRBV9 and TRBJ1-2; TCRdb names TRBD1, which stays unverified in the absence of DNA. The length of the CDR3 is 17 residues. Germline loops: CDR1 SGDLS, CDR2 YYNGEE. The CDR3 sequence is CASSSPEVAGANYGYTF. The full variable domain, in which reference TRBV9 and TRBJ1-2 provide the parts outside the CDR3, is DSGVTQTPKHLITATGQRVTLRCSPRSGDLSVYWYQQSLDQGLQFLIQYYNGEERAKGNILERFSAQQFPDLHSELNLSSLELGDSALYFCASSSPEVAGANYGYTFGSGTRLTVV.

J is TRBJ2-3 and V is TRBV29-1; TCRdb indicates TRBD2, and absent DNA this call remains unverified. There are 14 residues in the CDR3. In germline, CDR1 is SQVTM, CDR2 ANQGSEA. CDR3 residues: CSGVTSGGTDTQYF.

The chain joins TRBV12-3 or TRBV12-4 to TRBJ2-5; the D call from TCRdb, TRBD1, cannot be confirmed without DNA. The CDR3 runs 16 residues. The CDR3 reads CASSLPTRDRQETQYF.

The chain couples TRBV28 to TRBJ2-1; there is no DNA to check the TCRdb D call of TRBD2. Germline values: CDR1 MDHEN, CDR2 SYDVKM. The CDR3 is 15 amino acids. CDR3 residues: CASSFRGLRAKEQFF.

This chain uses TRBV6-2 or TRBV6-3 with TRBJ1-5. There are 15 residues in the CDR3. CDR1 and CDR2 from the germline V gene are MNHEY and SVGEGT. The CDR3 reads CASSPTEYSNQPQHF.

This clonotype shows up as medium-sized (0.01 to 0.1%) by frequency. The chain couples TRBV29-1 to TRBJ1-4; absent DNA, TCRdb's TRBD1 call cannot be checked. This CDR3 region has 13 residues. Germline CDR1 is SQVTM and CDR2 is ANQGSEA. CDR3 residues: CSVLGTGVEKLFF.

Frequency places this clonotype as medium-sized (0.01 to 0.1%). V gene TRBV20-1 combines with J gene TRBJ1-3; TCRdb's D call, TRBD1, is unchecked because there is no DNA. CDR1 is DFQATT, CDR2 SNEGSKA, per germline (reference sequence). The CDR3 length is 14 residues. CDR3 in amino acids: CSTYRGLSGNTIYF.

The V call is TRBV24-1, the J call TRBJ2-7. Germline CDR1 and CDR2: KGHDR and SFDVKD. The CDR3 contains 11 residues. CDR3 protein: CATSDVYEQYF.

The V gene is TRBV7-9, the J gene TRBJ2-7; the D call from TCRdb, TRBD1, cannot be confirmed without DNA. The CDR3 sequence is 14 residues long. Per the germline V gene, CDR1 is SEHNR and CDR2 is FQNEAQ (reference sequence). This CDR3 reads CASTGDRDLYEQYF.

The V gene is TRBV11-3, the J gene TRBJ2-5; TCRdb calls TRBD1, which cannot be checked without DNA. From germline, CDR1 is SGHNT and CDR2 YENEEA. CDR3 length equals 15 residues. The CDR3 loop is CASRYRGFRGETQYF.

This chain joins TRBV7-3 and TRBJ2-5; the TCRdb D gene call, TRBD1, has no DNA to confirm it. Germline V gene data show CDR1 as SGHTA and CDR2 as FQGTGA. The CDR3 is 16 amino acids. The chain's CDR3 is CARSPTGAGAGETQYF.

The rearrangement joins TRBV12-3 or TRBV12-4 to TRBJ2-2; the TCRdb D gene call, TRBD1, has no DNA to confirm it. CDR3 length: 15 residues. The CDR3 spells CASSPRPGFTGELFF.

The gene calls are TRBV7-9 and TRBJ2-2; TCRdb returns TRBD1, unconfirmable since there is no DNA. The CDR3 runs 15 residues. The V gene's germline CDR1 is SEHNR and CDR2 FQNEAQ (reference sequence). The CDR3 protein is CASSLVQGTTGELFF.

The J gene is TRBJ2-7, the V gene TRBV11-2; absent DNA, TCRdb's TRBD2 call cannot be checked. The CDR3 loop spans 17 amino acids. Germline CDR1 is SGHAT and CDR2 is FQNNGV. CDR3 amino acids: CASSASGLAGGAYEQYF.

The CDR3 region is CASSKEEIGPSGTDTQYF. The V gene is TRBV21-1, the J gene TRBJ2-3; there is no DNA to check the TCRdb D call of TRBD2. TRBV21-1 is listed as a pseudogene. This CDR3 is built from 18 residues.